This T cell receptor (beta chain) was identified during a study of T-cell reconstitution after alpha-beta-depleted transplantation in children. The CDR3 has 13 residues. With 6 bases clipped from V and 3 bases from J, the junction kept 5 bases outside the gene matches. The V gene's germline CDR1 is MNHEY and CDR2 SVGEGT. As it was prepared, the TCRbeta library received unique molecular identifiers. From the PCR reads, TCRdb called clonotypes with MiXCR, one entry per CDR3 protein. The repertoire includes about 980,000 distinct CDR3 sequences, roughly 29% of them detected once, and over 25% sits in the top ten.

The chain couples TRBV6-2 or TRBV6-3 to TRBJ2-7; 7 positions agree with TRBD2. The sample in question was PBMCs, mostly from graft donor cells, obtained 360 days after TCRalphabeta/CD19-depleted stem cell transplant. This receptor was obtained from a boy younger than two who had a stem cell transplant for SCID, so the T cells may come from the graft donor. CDR3 amino acids: CASSGRDYYEQYF. CDR3 DNA: TGTGCCAGCAGCGGTCGGGACTACTACGAGCAGTACTTC.